The 17 T cell receptor beta chains presented below share a single source sample, sequenced in a study of blood T cells in healthy people across ages. Together with a sample-barcoded 5' primer, a J-beta primer mix was included in a second PCR lasting about 6 to 11 cycles. TCRdb re-called the 5' RACE reads through MiXCR, storing one row per CDR3 protein. The repertoire includes more than 800,000 distinct CDR3 sequences, 35% to 50% of them detected once, and approximately 19% sits in the top ten. The sequenced material came from blood. All receptors derive from a woman aged 60-75 years in good health.

The chain recombines TRBV20-1 with TRBJ2-7; D perhaps matches TRBD1 (6 bases). The CDR3 has 15 amino acids. V shed 1 base and J shed 3 bases, with 16 bases lying between them. Germline V gives CDR1 DFQATT, CDR2 SNEGSKA (reference sequence). In DNA, the CDR3 is TGCAGTGCTAGAGTCCTGGACAGAGCTGACTACGAGCAGTACTTC. Encoded protein: CSARVLDRADYEQYF.

This chain connects TRBV25-1 to TRBJ1-5; D gene uncertain. From germline, CDR1 is MGHDK and CDR2 SYGVNS. The CDR3 runs to 11 residues. The V gene lost 1 base and the J gene lost 8 bases, with 3 bases spanning the gap. CDR3 coding DNA: TGTGCCAGCAGTGAATTGGAGCCCCAGCATTTT. Translation: CASSELEPQHF.

This clonotype was detected a few times. The chain couples TRBV4-2 to TRBJ2-7; 8 nucleotides agree with TRBD2. Germline V CDR1 and CDR2: LGHNA, YNFKEQ. V trimming: 4 bases; J trimming: 2 bases; junction bases outside the gene matches: 7. This CDR3 has 15 residues. The CDR3 is CASSLELAAAYEQYF. The CDR3 nucleotides read TGTGCCAGCAGCCTCGAACTAGCGGCTGCCTACGAGCAGTACTTC.

The rearrangement links TRBV12-3 or TRBV12-4 to TRBJ2-7; 14 bases match TRBD2. V dropped 6 bases and J dropped 7; count of bases not matched to a gene: 8. The CDR3 sequence is 15 residues long. The CDR3 DNA is TGTGCCAGCAGCCAATTGGGACTAGCGGGAGAAGAGCAGTACTTC. Encoded protein: CASSQLGLAGEEQYF.

This clonotype turned up a few times. This chain uses TRBV10-3 with TRBJ1-5; D not resolved. V dropped 2 bases and J dropped 2 bases, with 13 bases sitting between them. Germline-derived CDR1 and CDR2 are ENHRY and SYGVKD. The CDR3 covers 16 residues. CDR3 nucleotide sequence: TGTGCCATCAGTGAGCGGGGAGGGATAGGCAATCAGCCCCAGCATTTT. It specifies CAISERGGIGNQPQHF.

This clonotype appeared a single time. The V call is TRBV4-2, the J call TRBJ2-1, with 9 bases that match TRBD1. J lost 3 bases, V lost 3 bases, and 3 bases had no gene match. The CDR3 totals 15 residues. Germline lookup yields CDR1 LGHNA and CDR2 YNFKEQ. The CDR3 bases are TGTGCCAGCAGCCAGACGGGACAGGGCTACAATGAGCAGTTCTTC. This translates into CASSQTGQGYNEQFF.

As concerns this clonotype: A read error may account for a junction end that differs from germline. The CDR3 here is CASSQGRMNGLNERFF. DNA of the CDR3: TGTGCCAGCAGCCAAGGAAGGATGAACGGATTAAATGAGCGGTTCTTC. The rearrangement links TRBV3-1 to TRBJ2-1; D is uncertain. This CDR3 region has 16 residues. Per the germline V gene, CDR1 is LGHDT and CDR2 is YNNKEL (reference sequence).

This clonotype was recorded once. The chain employs TRBV3-1 and TRBJ1-4, with TRBD1 as a possible D gene (5 bases). CDR1 is LGHDT, CDR2 YNNKEL, per germline (reference sequence). The V gene lost 3 bases and the J gene lost 10 bases, with 18 bases spanning the gap. CDR3 length: 15 amino acids. CDR3 DNA sequence: TGTGCCAGCAGCCAGGGCGGTCGGAGCGGGGCAAAACTGTTTTTT. It specifies CASSQGGRSGAKLFF.

The chain joins TRBV6-1 to TRBJ2-3; D gene unclear. Germline lookup yields CDR1 MNHNS and CDR2 SASEGT. This CDR3 is 15 amino acids long. The V gene lost 4 bases and the J gene lost 3 bases, with 14 bases spanning the gap. The CDR3 here is CASSGGRRATDTQYF. CDR3 nucleotide sequence: TGTGCCAGCAGTGGCGGAAGAAGGGCGACAGATACGCAGTATTTT.

Concerning this clonotype: Since a much larger clone is just one base distant, this may be a read error. The chain combines TRBV7-7 with TRBJ2-5, with D hard to call. The assigned J gene may be wrong: the sequence end matches TRBJ2-7 better. The CDR3 consists of 13 residues. Germline CDR1 and CDR2: SSHAT and FNYEAQ (reference sequence). The CDR3 here is CAGSPDGAYEQYF. DNA of the CDR3: TGTGCCGGCAGCCCCGACGGAGCCTACGAGCAGTACTTC.

For this clonotype: An end of the junction does not agree with germline; a read error may underlie this. The chain employs TRBV5-1 and TRBJ2-3; D call uncertain. CDR1 SGHRS and CDR2 YFSETQ come from the germline V gene. The CDR3 runs to 14 residues. The CDR3 loop is CAGSLAKSTDTQYF. DNA for the CDR3: TGCGCCGGCAGCTTGGCCAAGAGCACAGATACGCAGTATTTT.

The rearrangement uses TRBV29-1 and TRBJ2-7, with D possibly called TRBD1 or TRBD2 (6 bases each). This CDR3 spans 14 amino acids. The germline V and J ends were trimmed by 1 base and 2 bases, with 12 bases remaining between them. Germline loops: CDR1 SQVTM, CDR2 ANQGSEA. In DNA, the CDR3 is TGCAGCGTTGAAGCAGGGGAGGAACCCTACGAGCAGTACTTC. Residues: CSVEAGEEPYEQYF.

This chain joins TRBV12-5 and TRBJ2-5; 8 nucleotides align to TRBD1. CDR3 length: 13 residues. Germline V lookup: CDR1 LGHNT, CDR2 FRNRAP. J gave up 5 bases and V 5 bases, and 4 bases lay outside the gene matches. Here the CDR3 reads CASGTGGPETQYF. The CDR3 region has the DNA TGTGCTAGTGGTACAGGGGGTCCGGAGACCCAGTACTTC.

The chain is built from TRBV6-6 and TRBJ2-1; 7 bases agree with TRBD2. The V and J ends lost 10 bases and 4 bases, in that order; junction bases with no gene match: 10. Germline values: CDR1 MNHNY, CDR2 SVGAGI (reference sequence). This CDR3 spans 14 amino acids. CDR3 loop: CATTAGELYNEQFF. The CDR3 DNA reads as TGTGCCACCACGGCGGGAGAGCTTTACAATGAGCAGTTCTTC.

The chain joins TRBV7-2 to TRBJ1-3; D is uncertain. The CDR3 is made up of 15 amino acids. Germline-derived CDR1 and CDR2 are SGHTA and FQGNSA. V shed 5 bases and J shed 3 bases, with 14 bases lying between them. The DNA of the CDR3 is TGTGCCAGCAGCCGCACCGGGATGGGTGGAAACACCATATATTTT. It yields the protein CASSRTGMGGNTIYF.

This clonotype was recorded at least ten times. The rearrangement joins TRBV4-2 to TRBJ2-7, with 9 positions matching TRBD1. The CDR3 runs 15 residues. The germline CDR1 and CDR2 sequences are LGHNA and YNFKEQ. Unmatched junction bases numbered 2, after V lost 1 base and J lost 1 base. The CDR3 protein is CASSQAGTGSYEQYF. The CDR3 DNA reads TGTGCCAGCAGCCAAGCCGGGACAGGGTCCTACGAGCAGTACTTC.

Details on this clonotype: A much larger clone differs from this one at a single base, so this may be a read error. The chain carries TRBV13 and TRBJ2-4; 10 nucleotides match TRBD2. Near its end, the DNA agrees better with TRBJ2-7, so the J call may be wrong. The CDR3 runs 14 residues. Germline CDR1 reads PRHDT; CDR2 reads FYEKMQ (reference sequence). The CDR3 loop is CAGSSAGLAVEQYF. CDR3 DNA sequence: TGTGCCGGCAGCTCCGCAGGACTAGCGGTCGAGCAGTACTTC.